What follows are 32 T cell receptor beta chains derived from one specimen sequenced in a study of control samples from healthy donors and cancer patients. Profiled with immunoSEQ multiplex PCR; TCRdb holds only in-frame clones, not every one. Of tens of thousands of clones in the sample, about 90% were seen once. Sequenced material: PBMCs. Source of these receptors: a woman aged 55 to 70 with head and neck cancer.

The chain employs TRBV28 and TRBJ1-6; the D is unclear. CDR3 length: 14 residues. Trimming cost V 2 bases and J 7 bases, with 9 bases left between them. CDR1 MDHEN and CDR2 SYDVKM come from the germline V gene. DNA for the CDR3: TGTGCCAGCAGTTTAAGAGCGTCAAATTCACCCCTCCACTTT. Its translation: CASSLRASNSPLHF.

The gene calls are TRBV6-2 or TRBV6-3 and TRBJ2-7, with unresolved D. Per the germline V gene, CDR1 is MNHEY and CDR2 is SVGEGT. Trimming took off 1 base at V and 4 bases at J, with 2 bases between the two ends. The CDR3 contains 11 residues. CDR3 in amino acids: CASSYFYEQYF. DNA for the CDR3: TGTGCCAGCAGTTACTTTTACGAGCAGTACTTC.

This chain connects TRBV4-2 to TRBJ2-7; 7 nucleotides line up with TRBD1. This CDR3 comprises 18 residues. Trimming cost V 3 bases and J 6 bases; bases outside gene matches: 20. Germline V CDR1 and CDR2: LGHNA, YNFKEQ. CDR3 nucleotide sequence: TGTGCCAGCAGCCAGGATCTACAGGGGTGGGGGAAATCAGCCGAGCAGTACTTC. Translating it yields CASSQDLQGWGKSAEQYF.

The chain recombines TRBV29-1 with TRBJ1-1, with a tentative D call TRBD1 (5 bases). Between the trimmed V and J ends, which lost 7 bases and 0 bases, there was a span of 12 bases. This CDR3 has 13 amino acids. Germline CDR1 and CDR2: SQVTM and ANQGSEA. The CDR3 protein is CSAERGMNTEAFF. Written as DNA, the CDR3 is TGCAGCGCCGAGAGGGGAATGAACACTGAAGCTTTCTTT.

This CDR3 reads CASHRGGTSGGGELFF. CDR3 DNA: TGTGCCAGTCACCGGGGGGGGACTAGCGGCGGCGGGGAGCTGTTTTTT. The rearrangement links TRBV19 to TRBJ2-2, with 11 bases aligning to TRBD2. The CDR3 totals 16 residues. The V gene end was trimmed by 8 bases and the J gene end by 7 bases; junction bases not matched to a gene: 12. Germline CDR1 LNHDA, CDR2 SQIVND (reference sequence).

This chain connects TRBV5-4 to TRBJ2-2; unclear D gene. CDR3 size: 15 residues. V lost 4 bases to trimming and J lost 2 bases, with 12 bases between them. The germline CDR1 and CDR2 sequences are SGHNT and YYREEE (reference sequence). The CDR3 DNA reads TGTGCCAGCAGCGGTGGTACTCTAAACACCGGGGAGCTGTTTTTT. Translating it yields CASSGGTLNTGELFF.

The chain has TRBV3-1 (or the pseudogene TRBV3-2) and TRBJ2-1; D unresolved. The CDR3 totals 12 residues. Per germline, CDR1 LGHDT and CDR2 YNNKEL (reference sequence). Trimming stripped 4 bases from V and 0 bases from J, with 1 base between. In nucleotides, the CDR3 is TGTGCCAGCAGCCTCTCCTACAATGAGCAGTTCTTC. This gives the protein CASSLSYNEQFF.

CDR3 coding DNA: TGTGCCAGCAGCTTAGGCTTCCAAGAGACCCAGTACTTC. Translation gives CASSLGFQETQYF. This rearrangement joins TRBV7-8 to TRBJ2-5; no definite D call. V was trimmed by 1 base and J by 1 base, leaving 4 bases between them. CDR3 length equals 13 residues. In germline, CDR1 is SGHVS, CDR2 FQNEAQ.

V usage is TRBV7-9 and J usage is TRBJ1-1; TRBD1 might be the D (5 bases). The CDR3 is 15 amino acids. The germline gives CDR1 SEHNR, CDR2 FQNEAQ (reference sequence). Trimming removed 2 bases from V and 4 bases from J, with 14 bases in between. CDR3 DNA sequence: TGTGCCAGCAGCTTAACGGCACAGGAAGGCACTGAAGCTTTCTTT. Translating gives CASSLTAQEGTEAFF.

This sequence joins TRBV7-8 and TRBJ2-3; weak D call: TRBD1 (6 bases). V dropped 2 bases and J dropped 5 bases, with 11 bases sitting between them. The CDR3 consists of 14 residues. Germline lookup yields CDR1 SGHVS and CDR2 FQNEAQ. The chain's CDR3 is CASSLTTGIDTQYF. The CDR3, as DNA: TGTGCCAGCAGCTTAACTACAGGGATAGATACGCAGTATTTT.

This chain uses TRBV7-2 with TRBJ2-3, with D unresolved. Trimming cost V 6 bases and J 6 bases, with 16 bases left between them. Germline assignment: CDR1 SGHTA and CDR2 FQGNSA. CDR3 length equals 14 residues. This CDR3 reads CASSSRVETDTQYF. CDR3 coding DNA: TGTGCCAGCAGTTCTAGAGTCGAGACCGATACGCAGTATTTT.

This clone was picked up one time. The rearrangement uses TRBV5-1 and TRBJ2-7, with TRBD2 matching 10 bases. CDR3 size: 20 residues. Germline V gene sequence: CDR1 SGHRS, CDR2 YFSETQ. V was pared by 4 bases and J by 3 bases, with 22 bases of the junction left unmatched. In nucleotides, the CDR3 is TGCGCCAGCAGCCAGACCACAGGGTTTCTAGCGGGAGATACGGGCTACGAGCAGTACTTC. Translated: CASSQTTGFLAGDTGYEQYF.

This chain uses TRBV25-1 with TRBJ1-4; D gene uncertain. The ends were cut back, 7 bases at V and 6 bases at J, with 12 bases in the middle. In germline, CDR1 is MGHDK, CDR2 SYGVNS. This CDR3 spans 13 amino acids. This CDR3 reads CASNDARDEKLFF. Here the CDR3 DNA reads TGTGCCAGCAACGACGCTCGGGATGAAAAACTGTTTTTT.

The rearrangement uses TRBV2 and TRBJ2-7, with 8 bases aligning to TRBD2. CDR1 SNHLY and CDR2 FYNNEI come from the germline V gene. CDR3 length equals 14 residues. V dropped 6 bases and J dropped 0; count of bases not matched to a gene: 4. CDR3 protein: CASRGLVPSYEQYF. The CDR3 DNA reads TGTGCCAGCAGGGGACTAGTTCCCTCCTACGAGCAGTACTTC.

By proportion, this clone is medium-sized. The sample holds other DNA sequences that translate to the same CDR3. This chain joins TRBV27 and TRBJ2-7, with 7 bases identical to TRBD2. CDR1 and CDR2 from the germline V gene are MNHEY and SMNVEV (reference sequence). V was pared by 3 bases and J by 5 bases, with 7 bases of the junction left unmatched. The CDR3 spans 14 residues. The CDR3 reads CASSLGTGGNEQYF. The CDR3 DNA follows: TGTGCCAGCAGTTTGGGGACGGGAGGCAACGAGCAGTACTTC.

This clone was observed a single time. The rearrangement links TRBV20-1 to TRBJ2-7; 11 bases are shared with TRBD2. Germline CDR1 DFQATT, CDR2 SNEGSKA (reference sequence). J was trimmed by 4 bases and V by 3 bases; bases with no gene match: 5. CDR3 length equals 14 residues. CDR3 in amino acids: CSASRLAGFYEQYF. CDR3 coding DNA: TGCAGTGCTAGTCGACTAGCGGGGTTTTACGAGCAGTACTTC.

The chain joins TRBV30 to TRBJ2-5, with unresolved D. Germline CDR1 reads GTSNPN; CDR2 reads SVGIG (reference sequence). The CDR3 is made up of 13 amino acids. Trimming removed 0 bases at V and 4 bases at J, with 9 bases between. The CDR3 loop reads CAWSVRGIETQYF. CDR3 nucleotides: TGTGCCTGGAGTGTACGTGGGATAGAGACCCAGTACTTC.

The CDR3: CASSPGLDDEQFF. CDR3 DNA sequence: TGTGCCAGCTCACCAGGACTAGATGATGAGCAGTTCTTC. The J gene is TRBJ2-1, the V gene TRBV18, with 7 bases fitting TRBD2. J gave up 8 bases and V 2 bases, and 3 bases lay outside the gene matches. CDR1 is KGHSH and CDR2 is LQKENI in the germline V gene. The CDR3 has 13 amino acids.

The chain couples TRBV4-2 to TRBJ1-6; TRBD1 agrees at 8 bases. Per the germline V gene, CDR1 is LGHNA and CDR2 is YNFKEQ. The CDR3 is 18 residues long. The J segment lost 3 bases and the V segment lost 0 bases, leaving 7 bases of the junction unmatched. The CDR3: CASSQDPPGQGYNSPLHF. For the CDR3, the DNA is TGTGCCAGCAGCCAAGATCCCCCCGGACAGGGCTATAATTCACCCCTCCACTTT.

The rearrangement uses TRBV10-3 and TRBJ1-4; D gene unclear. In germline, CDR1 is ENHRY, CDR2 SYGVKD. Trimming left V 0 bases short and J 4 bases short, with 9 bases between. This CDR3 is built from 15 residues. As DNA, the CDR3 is TGTGCCATCAGTGAGTCGAGCGAAAGTAATGAAAAACTGTTTTTT. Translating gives CAISESSESNEKLFF.

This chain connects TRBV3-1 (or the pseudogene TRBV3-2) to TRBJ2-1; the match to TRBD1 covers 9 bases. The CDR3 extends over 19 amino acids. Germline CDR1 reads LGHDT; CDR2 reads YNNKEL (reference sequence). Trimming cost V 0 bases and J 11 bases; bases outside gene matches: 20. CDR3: CASSQDLFSLRDRDGKQFF. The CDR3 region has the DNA TGTGCCAGCAGCCAAGATCTGTTTTCCCTTCGGGACAGGGATGGGAAGCAGTTCTTC.

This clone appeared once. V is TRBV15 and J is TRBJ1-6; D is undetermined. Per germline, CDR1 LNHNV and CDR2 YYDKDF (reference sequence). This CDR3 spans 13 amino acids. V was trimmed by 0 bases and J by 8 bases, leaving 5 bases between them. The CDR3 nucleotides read TGTGCCACCAGCAGAGATTTGGATTCACCCCTCCACTTT. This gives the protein CATSRDLDSPLHF.

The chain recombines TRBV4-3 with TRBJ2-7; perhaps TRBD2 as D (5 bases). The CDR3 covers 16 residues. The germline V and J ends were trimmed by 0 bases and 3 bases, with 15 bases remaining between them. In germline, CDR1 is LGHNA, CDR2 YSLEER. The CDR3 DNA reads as TGCGCCAGCAGCCAAGATTCGGGGATACTGGGCTACGAGCAGTACTTC. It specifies CASSQDSGILGYEQYF.

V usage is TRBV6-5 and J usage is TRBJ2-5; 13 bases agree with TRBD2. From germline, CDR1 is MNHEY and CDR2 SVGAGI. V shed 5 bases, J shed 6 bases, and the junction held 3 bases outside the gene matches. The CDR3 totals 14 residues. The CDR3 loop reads CASSMGLAGQTQYF. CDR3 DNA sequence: TGTGCCAGCAGTATGGGACTAGCGGGGCAGACCCAGTACTTC.

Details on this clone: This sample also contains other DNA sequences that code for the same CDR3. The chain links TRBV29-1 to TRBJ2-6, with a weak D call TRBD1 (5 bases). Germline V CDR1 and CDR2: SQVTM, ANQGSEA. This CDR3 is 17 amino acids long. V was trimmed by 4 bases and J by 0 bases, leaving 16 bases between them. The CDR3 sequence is CSVGGAGQGSGANVLTF. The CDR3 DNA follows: TGCAGCGTTGGTGGTGCCGGCCAGGGCTCTGGGGCCAACGTCCTGACTTTC.

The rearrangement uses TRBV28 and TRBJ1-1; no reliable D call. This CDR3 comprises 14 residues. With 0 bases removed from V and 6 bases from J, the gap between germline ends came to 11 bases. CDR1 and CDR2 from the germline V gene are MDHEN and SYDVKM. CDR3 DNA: TGTGCCAGCAGTTTATGGGTGGGGAGCCCTGAAGCTTTCTTT. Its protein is CASSLWVGSPEAFF.

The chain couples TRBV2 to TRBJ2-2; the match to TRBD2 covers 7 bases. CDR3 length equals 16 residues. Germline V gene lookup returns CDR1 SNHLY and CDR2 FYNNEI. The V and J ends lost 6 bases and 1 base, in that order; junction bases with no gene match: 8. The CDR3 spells CASSQTSPGNTGELFF. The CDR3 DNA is TGTGCCAGCAGCCAGACTAGCCCGGGGAACACCGGGGAGCTGTTTTTT.

Here the CDR3 reads CASTPGRGSLENIQYF. CDR3 sequence (DNA): TGTGCCAGCACCCCCGGACGGGGGAGCCTGGAAAACATTCAGTACTTC. V is TRBV6-6 and J is TRBJ2-4; the D gene is possibly TRBD2 (6 bases). Germline-derived CDR1 and CDR2 are MNHNY and SVGAGI (reference sequence). Trimming took 7 bases from V and 5 from J, leaving 21 bases between them. CDR3 size: 16 residues.

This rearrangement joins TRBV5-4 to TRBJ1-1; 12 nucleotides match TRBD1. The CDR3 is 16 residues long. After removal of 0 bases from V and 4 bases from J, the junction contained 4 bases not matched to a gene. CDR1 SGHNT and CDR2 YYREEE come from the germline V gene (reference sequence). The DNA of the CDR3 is TGTGCCAGCAGCTTGGGGGGGACAGGGGGCGGCACTGAAGCTTTCTTT. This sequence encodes CASSLGGTGGGTEAFF.

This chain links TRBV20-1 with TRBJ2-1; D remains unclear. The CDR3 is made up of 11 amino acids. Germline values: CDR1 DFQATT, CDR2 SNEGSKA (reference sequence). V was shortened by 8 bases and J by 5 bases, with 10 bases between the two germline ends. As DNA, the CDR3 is TGCAGTCCACCGGTGAACAATGAGCAGTTCTTC. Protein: CSPPVNNEQFF.

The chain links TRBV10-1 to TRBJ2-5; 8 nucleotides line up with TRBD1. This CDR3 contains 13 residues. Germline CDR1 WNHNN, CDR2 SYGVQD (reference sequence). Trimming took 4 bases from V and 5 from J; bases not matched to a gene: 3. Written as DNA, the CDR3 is TGCGCCAGCAGTGCCCAGGGGGCGGAGACCCAGTACTTC. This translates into CASSAQGAETQYF.

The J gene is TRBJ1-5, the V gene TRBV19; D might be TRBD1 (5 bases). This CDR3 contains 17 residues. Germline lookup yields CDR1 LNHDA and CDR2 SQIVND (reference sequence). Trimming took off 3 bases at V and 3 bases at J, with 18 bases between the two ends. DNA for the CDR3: TGTGCCAGTAGTATTCCCCCCGAGCAGGGCTTCAATCAGCCCCAGCATTTT. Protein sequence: CASSIPPEQGFNQPQHF.